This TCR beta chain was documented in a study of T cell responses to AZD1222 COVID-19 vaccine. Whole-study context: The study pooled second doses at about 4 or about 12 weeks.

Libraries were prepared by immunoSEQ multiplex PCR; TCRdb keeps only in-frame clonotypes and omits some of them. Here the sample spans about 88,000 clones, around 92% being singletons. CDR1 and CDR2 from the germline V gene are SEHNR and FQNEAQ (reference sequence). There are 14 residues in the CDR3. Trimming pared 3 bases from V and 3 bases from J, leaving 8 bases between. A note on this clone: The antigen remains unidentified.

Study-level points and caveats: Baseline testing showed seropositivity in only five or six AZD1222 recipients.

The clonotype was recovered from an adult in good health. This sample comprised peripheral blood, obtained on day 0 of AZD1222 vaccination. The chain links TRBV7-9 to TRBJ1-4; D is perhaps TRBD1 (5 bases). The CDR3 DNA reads TGTGCCAGCAGCTTTCAGGGTGCTAATGAAAAACTGTTTTTT. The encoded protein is CASSFQGANEKLFF.